The 19 T cell receptor beta chains listed next were all sequenced from one sample in a study of blood T cell repertoires in COVID-19. The assay was immunoSEQ multiplex PCR, and TCRdb's table has in-frame clones only and misses some. The sample lists about 370,000 clones, around 91% occurring once. The sequencing sample was made of PBMCs or T cells enriched from blood (not recorded which). These receptors were obtained from a young man who had recovered from COVID-19.

The chain is built from TRBV7-9 and TRBJ1-2; a possible D gene is TRBD1 (5 bases). Germline CDR1 SEHNR, CDR2 FQNEAQ (reference sequence). CDR3 size: 14 residues. V lost 5 bases and J 4 bases, leaving 14 bases between the germline ends. This CDR3 is CASSPRVSGYGYTF. DNA for the CDR3: TGTGCCAGCAGCCCCAGGGTATCGGGCTATGGCTACACCTTC.

The chain combines TRBV5-4 with TRBJ1-1; 7 nucleotides align to TRBD1. This CDR3 contains 13 residues. Germline CDR1 reads SGHNT; CDR2 reads YYREEE (reference sequence). V lost 4 bases, J lost 11 bases, and 11 bases stayed unmatched. The CDR3 DNA reads as TGTGCCAGCAGCCTGGGACAGCCCGGCTTGGCTTTCTTT. This gives the protein CASSLGQPGLAFF.

The rearrangement uses TRBV4-1 and TRBJ1-5; perhaps TRBD1 as D (6 bases). This CDR3 has 15 residues. Deletions cut 5 bases from V and 5 bases from J, with 16 bases between. The germline V gene has CDR1 MGHRA and CDR2 YSYEKL. CDR3 region: CASSSVVRGDQPQHF. The CDR3 nucleotides read TGCGCCAGCAGCTCGGTGGTCAGGGGAGATCAGCCCCAGCATTTT.

The genes are TRBV9 and TRBJ1-1; D remains unclear. CDR1 is SGDLS and CDR2 is YYNGEE in the germline V gene. The CDR3 is made up of 15 amino acids. Trimming took 0 bases from V and 6 from J, leaving 15 bases between them. CDR3 residues: CASSVENSKGAEAFF. The CDR3 region has the DNA TGTGCCAGCAGCGTAGAGAATTCCAAGGGAGCTGAAGCTTTCTTT.

The chain couples TRBV10-3 to TRBJ2-7, with TRBD1 matching over 9 bases. The length of the CDR3 is 14 residues. V shed 10 bases, J shed 3 bases, and the junction held 10 bases outside the gene matches. Germline CDR1 and CDR2: ENHRY and SYGVKD. CDR3 residues: CATGQGQIDYEQYF. As DNA, the CDR3 is TGTGCCACGGGACAGGGCCAAATTGACTACGAGCAGTACTTC.

This rearrangement joins TRBV27 to TRBJ2-7; 7 bases map to TRBD2. The CDR3 is made up of 14 amino acids. The V gene's germline CDR1 is MNHEY and CDR2 SMNVEV (reference sequence). The V segment lost 5 bases and the J segment 7 bases; nucleotides outside the gene matches: 11. The DNA for the CDR3 is TGTGCCAGCAGTCCACCCGGGACTATGGGAGAGCAGTACTTC. Its protein product is CASSPPGTMGEQYF.

CDR3 sequence: CASSLAGSSEKLFF. The CDR3 DNA is TGCGCCAGCAGCTTGGCGGGTTCCAGTGAAAAACTGTTTTTT. The chain has TRBV5-1 and TRBJ1-4; D gene uncertain. V lost 0 bases and J lost 7, with 10 bases in between. The CDR3 spans 14 residues. The germline V gene has CDR1 SGHRS and CDR2 YFSETQ. Together with reference TRBV5-1 and TRBJ1-4, the CDR3 gives the full variable domain: KAGVTQTPRYLIKTRGQQVTLSCSPISGHRSVSWYQQTPGQGLQFLFEYFSETQRNKGNFPGRFSGRQFSNSRSEMNVSTLELGDSALYLCASSLAGSSEKLFFGSGTQLSVL.

This chain uses TRBV28 with TRBJ1-4, with TRBD1 as a possible D gene (6 bases). V lost 6 bases and J 4 bases, leaving 18 bases between the germline ends. This CDR3 has 16 residues. CDR1 is MDHEN and CDR2 is SYDVKM in the germline V gene. CDR3 nucleotides: TGTGCCAGCAGCGAAGGGGGGGGCGGTAGTAATGAAAAACTGTTTTTT. Protein: CASSEGGGGSNEKLFF. The full variable domain, with the rest looked up from reference TRBV28 and TRBJ1-4, is DVKVTQSSRYLVKRTGEKVFLECVQDMDHENMFWYRQDPGLGLRLIYFSYDVKMKEKGDIPEGYSVSREKKERFSLILESASTNQTSMYLCASSEGGGGSNEKLFFGSGTQLSVL.

The V gene is TRBV5-1, the J gene TRBJ2-5, with D perhaps TRBD1 (6 bases). Germline V gene data show CDR1 as SGHRS and CDR2 as YFSETQ. Trimming cost V 1 base and J 0 bases, with 10 bases left between them. The CDR3 is 15 residues long. CDR3 protein: CASSLYRVNQETQYF. CDR3 coding DNA: TGCGCCAGCAGCTTGTACAGGGTGAACCAAGAGACCCAGTACTTC.

The chain links TRBV28 to TRBJ2-1; weak D call: TRBD2 (6 bases). The CDR3 sequence is 17 residues long. Germline CDR1 reads MDHEN; CDR2 reads SYDVKM. V was clipped by 8 bases and J by 1 base, with 21 bases between them. CDR3 in amino acids: CASWSGWGDVSYNEQFF. CDR3 coding DNA: TGTGCCAGCTGGTCGGGGTGGGGGGATGTTTCCTACAATGAGCAGTTCTTC.

The chain uses TRBV5-5 and TRBJ2-7; 7 bases fit TRBD2. V gave up 4 bases and J gave up 3 bases; unmatched junction bases: 10. CDR1 is SGHKS and CDR2 is YYEKEE in the germline V gene (reference sequence). The CDR3 spans 15 residues. CDR3: CASSPWGGSDYEQYF. The CDR3 DNA reads TGTGCCAGCAGCCCCTGGGGGGGATCTGACTACGAGCAGTACTTC.

V usage is TRBV9 and J usage is TRBJ2-3; no clear D gene. The V and J ends lost 3 bases and 5 bases respectively, with 10 bases between them. This CDR3 region has 13 residues. Germline V lookup: CDR1 SGDLS, CDR2 YYNGEE. The CDR3 region has the DNA TGTGCCAGCAGCGGCAATCTAGGAGATACGCAGTATTTT. Residues: CASSGNLGDTQYF. Together with reference TRBV9 and TRBJ2-3, the CDR3 gives the full variable domain: DSGVTQTPKHLITATGQRVTLRCSPRSGDLSVYWYQQSLDQGLQFLIQYYNGEERAKGNILERFSAQQFPDLHSELNLSSLELGDSALYFCASSGNLGDTQYFGPGTRLTVL.

CDR3 amino acids: CASSVILNPQETQYF. In nucleotides, the CDR3 is TGTGCCAGCAGTGTAATACTTAATCCCCAAGAGACCCAGTACTTC. V is TRBV2 and J is TRBJ2-5; no firm D call. Trimming shortened V by 4 bases and J by 1 base, and 13 bases separated the two germline ends. Germline loops: CDR1 SNHLY, CDR2 FYNNEI. The CDR3 has 15 amino acids.

This chain uses TRBV5-1 with TRBJ1-1; D is undetermined. CDR1 SGHRS and CDR2 YFSETQ come from the germline V gene. The CDR3 is made up of 13 amino acids. Between the trimmed V and J ends, which lost 3 bases and 0 bases, there was a span of 6 bases. The CDR3 loop reads CASSSTMNTEAFF. CDR3 sequence (DNA): TGCGCCAGCAGCTCCACTATGAACACTGAAGCTTTCTTT.

As regards this clone: The sample holds other DNA sequences that translate to the same CDR3. The chain couples TRBV30 to TRBJ1-1, with a tentative D call TRBD1 (5 bases). With 5 bases removed from V and 6 bases from J, the gap between germline ends came to 10 bases. Germline CDR1 and CDR2: GTSNPN and SVGIG (reference sequence). The length of the CDR3 is 11 residues. CDR3 in DNA: TGTGCCTGGTCGGGGGGGGCTGAAGCTTTCTTT. Protein product: CAWSGGAEAFF.

This sequence joins TRBV7-9 and TRBJ1-1; 10 bases line up with TRBD1. With 5 bases clipped from V and 11 bases from J, the junction kept 11 bases outside the gene matches. There are 14 residues in the CDR3. From germline, CDR1 is SEHNR and CDR2 FQNEAQ (reference sequence). In DNA form, the CDR3 reads TGTGCCAGCAGCCGTTCGGGACAGGGGAATTCGGCTTTCTTT. Translating gives CASSRSGQGNSAFF.

The chain uses TRBV7-6 and TRBJ2-5, with 8 bases fitting TRBD1. V was pared by 6 bases and J by 2 bases, with 11 bases of the junction left unmatched. Looked up from germline, CDR1 is SGHVS and CDR2 is FNYEAQ. This CDR3 contains 16 residues. The CDR3 DNA is TGTGCCAGCAGTCTAAACTCAGGGGGCCCACAAGAGACCCAGTACTTC. Its protein is CASSLNSGGPQETQYF.

This chain joins TRBV5-5 and TRBJ2-1; D gene uncertain. CDR3 length: 15 residues. Germline CDR1 reads SGHKS; CDR2 reads YYEKEE (reference sequence). V dropped 0 bases and J dropped 8 bases, with 15 bases sitting between them. For the CDR3, the DNA is TGTGCCAGCAGCTTGGATTTGTACTCCGGTCATGAGCAGTTCTTC. Residues: CASSLDLYSGHEQFF.

CDR3 DNA: TGTGCCAGCAGGGATCTCGGGGGGGAAACTCACAATGAGCAGTTCTTC. This encodes CASRDLGGETHNEQFF. The chain carries TRBV7-2 and TRBJ2-1, with 8 bases aligning to TRBD2. Losses at the gene ends were 6 bases for V and 5 bases for J; bases not matched to a gene: 12. CDR1 is SGHTA, CDR2 FQGNSA, per germline. The CDR3 is 16 residues long.